Below, 15 T cell receptor beta chains from the same sample are listed, as sequenced in a study of T cell responses to AZD1222 COVID-19 vaccine. The method was immunoSEQ multiplex PCR; TCRdb's version includes in-frame clones alone and lacks a portion of them. This sample carries approximately 140,000 clones, roughly 91% of them seen once, and the ten largest clones take under 2%. Here the sequenced sample was peripheral blood, taken on day 0 of AZD1222 vaccination. The receptors come from an adult in good health.

The genes are TRBV6-5 and TRBJ2-1, with a possible D match to TRBD2 (5 bases). The CDR3 runs to 12 residues. Trimming stripped 7 bases from V and 5 bases from J, with 9 bases between. The germline CDR1 and CDR2 sequences are MNHEY and SVGAGI. The CDR3 sequence: CASTGSDNEQFF. The CDR3 nucleotides read TGTGCCAGCACGGGGTCCGACAATGAGCAGTTCTTC.

J is TRBJ1-2 and V is TRBV10-2; 7 nucleotides agree with TRBD1. Germline CDR1 and CDR2: WSHSY and SAAADI. The CDR3 is made up of 17 amino acids. V was clipped by 2 bases and J by 5 bases; unmatched bases: 14. The chain's CDR3 is CASSEIRLQGRWYGYTF. The CDR3 nucleotides read TGCGCCAGCAGTGAGATTAGACTACAGGGGAGGTGGTATGGCTACACCTTC.

V is TRBV6-6 and J is TRBJ2-3; weak D call: TRBD2 (6 bases). Per the germline V gene, CDR1 is MNHNY and CDR2 is SVGAGI (reference sequence). V was trimmed by 2 bases and J by 6 bases, leaving 12 bases between them. The CDR3 is made up of 14 amino acids. CDR3 in amino acids: CASSYIGSGDTQYF. The CDR3 bases are TGTGCCAGCAGTTACATCGGTAGCGGCGATACGCAGTATTTT.

CDR3 protein: CASSLAPLEQYF. In DNA form, the CDR3 reads TGCGCCAGCAGCTTGGCCCCTTTGGAGCAGTACTTC. The chain joins TRBV5-1 to TRBJ2-7, with D unresolved. The CDR3 covers 12 residues. Trimming stripped 0 bases from V and 7 bases from J, with 8 bases between. CDR1 and CDR2 from the germline V gene are SGHRS and YFSETQ.

The chain employs TRBV30 and TRBJ1-1; D remains unclear. CDR3 length equals 13 residues. CDR1 GTSNPN and CDR2 SVGIG come from the germline V gene (reference sequence). V was clipped by 0 bases and J by 4 bases, with 9 bases between them. The CDR3 coding sequence is TGTGCCTGGAGTGTAAATAAAGTCACTGAAGCTTTCTTT. It encodes CAWSVNKVTEAFF.

The chain's CDR3 is CASSVGTVQETQYF. CDR3 coding DNA: TGTGCCAGCAGCGTAGGTACGGTTCAAGAGACCCAGTACTTC. The chain employs TRBV7-8 and TRBJ2-5; D not resolved. The germline gives CDR1 SGHVS, CDR2 FQNEAQ. V lost 5 bases and J lost 2, with 12 bases in between. CDR3 length: 14 amino acids.

The chain carries TRBV2 and TRBJ2-7; 8 nucleotides match TRBD1. V lost 0 bases, J lost 2 bases, and 9 bases stayed unmatched. CDR1 is SNHLY and CDR2 is FYNNEI in the germline V gene. There are 17 residues in the CDR3. The CDR3 DNA reads TGTGCCAGCAGTGAAGCGCTTAAGGGGACAGGAGCCTACGAGCAGTACTTC. Translating gives CASSEALKGTGAYEQYF.

The J gene is TRBJ1-1, the V gene TRBV25-1; the match to TRBD1 covers 8 bases. In germline, CDR1 is MGHDK, CDR2 SYGVNS. J gave up 4 bases and V 1 base, and 8 bases lay outside the gene matches. The CDR3 extends over 16 amino acids. As DNA, the CDR3 is TGTGCCAGCAGTGAATCGTTACAGGGGGGGGCCACTGAAGCTTTCTTT. Its protein product is CASSESLQGGATEAFF.

The chain links TRBV11-1 to TRBJ1-2; D call uncertain. Per the germline V gene, CDR1 is SGHAT and CDR2 is FQDESV (reference sequence). The CDR3 length is 15 residues. The germline V and J ends were trimmed by 0 bases and 4 bases, with 12 bases remaining between them. CDR3 region: CASSLAGTLGYGYTF. The CDR3 nucleotides are TGTGCCAGCAGCTTAGCGGGCACCCTCGGCTATGGCTACACCTTC.

The rearrangement joins TRBV6-5 to TRBJ1-6, with 8 bases fitting TRBD1. This CDR3 contains 15 residues. Unmatched junction bases numbered 5, after V lost 3 bases and J lost 7 bases. Germline-derived CDR1 and CDR2 are MNHEY and SVGAGI. The CDR3 DNA reads TGTGCCAGCAGTTATGGGACAGGCGCAAATTCACCCCTCCACTTT. This translates into CASSYGTGANSPLHF.

The chain uses TRBV7-9 and TRBJ2-3; D ambiguous. The CDR3 extends over 15 amino acids. The ends were cut back, 1 base at V and 2 bases at J, with 10 bases in the middle. CDR1 is SEHNR, CDR2 FQNEAQ, per germline (reference sequence). This CDR3 is CASSLGQLPTDTQYF. In DNA, the CDR3 is TGTGCCAGCAGCTTAGGGCAGTTACCCACAGATACGCAGTATTTT.

With respect to this clone: Other DNA sequences of this sample code for an identical CDR3. The chain recombines TRBV18 with TRBJ2-1, with 7 bases matching TRBD2. Germline assignment: CDR1 KGHSH and CDR2 LQKENI. V was pared by 6 bases and J by 2 bases, with 4 bases of the junction left unmatched. The CDR3 is made up of 14 amino acids. The CDR3 sequence is CASSPRGAYNEQFF. CDR3 in DNA: TGTGCCAGCTCCCCCCGGGGGGCCTACAATGAGCAGTTCTTC. Full variable domain (missing parts from reference TRBV18 and TRBJ2-1): NAGVMQNPRHLVRRRGQEARLRCSPMKGHSHVYWYRQLPEEGLKFMVYLQKENIIDESGMPKERFSAEFPKEGPSILRIQQVVRGDSAAYFCASSPRGAYNEQFFGPGTRLTVL.

V and J are TRBV7-9 and TRBJ2-5, with D possibly being TRBD2 (6 bases). The length of the CDR3 is 14 residues. CDR1 and CDR2 (germline): SEHNR, FQNEAQ (reference sequence). The V gene lost 0 bases and the J gene lost 5 bases, with 10 bases spanning the gap. The CDR3 reads CASSLATSWETQYF. In nucleotides, the CDR3 is TGTGCCAGCAGCTTAGCAACTAGCTGGGAGACCCAGTACTTC.

The chain couples TRBV6-1 to TRBJ1-1, with D uncertain. In germline, CDR1 is MNHNS, CDR2 SASEGT. The CDR3 sequence is 13 residues long. V was shortened by 3 bases and J by 5 bases, with 10 bases between the two germline ends. CDR3 bases: TGTGCCAGCAGTGAGCTGGGTTGGACTGAAGCTTTCTTT. Amino acid sequence: CASSELGWTEAFF.

The rearrangement joins TRBV27 to TRBJ2-2; either TRBD1 or TRBD2 may fit D (6 bases each). Per germline, CDR1 MNHEY and CDR2 SMNVEV (reference sequence). V was cut by 5 bases and J by 8 bases, with 12 bases left in between. The CDR3 has 13 residues. This CDR3 is CASSRGLGGELFF. In DNA form, the CDR3 reads TGTGCCAGCAGTCGGGGGCTAGGGGGGGAGCTGTTTTTT.